Listed below are T cell receptor beta chains from one sample, sequenced in a study of early T cells in non-severe SARS-CoV-2 infection. MiXCR, applied by TCRdb to the 5' RACE reads, yields one record per CDR3 protein. The repertoire holds more than 55,000 distinct CDR3 sequences, under 15% seen once, with around 1.4% in the top ten. Input material: whole blood. These receptors all stem from an adult who was a healthcare worker with PCR-confirmed SARS-CoV-2 infection or an uninfected control (not recorded which). The CDR3 runs from the conserved cysteine through the conserved F or W. The D gene is left open where the match is weak. Only some rows state a clone size, as once, few, many or a class for expanded clones.

cdr3_aa	cdr3_nt	clone_size	v_call	j_call	d_call
CASSEPGLAGGSWEQFF	TGTGCCAGCAGTGAACCGGGACTAGCGGGGGGCTCCTGGGAGCAGTTCTTC	many	TRBV6-2/TRBV6-3	TRBJ2-1	TRBD2
CASSQTKGSGETQYF	TGTGCCAGCAGCCAAACCAAAGGGTCCGGGGAGACCCAGTACTTC	-	TRBV14	TRBJ2-5	-
CASSRPLGSGGPDSYNEQFF	TGTGCCAGCAGTAGACCGTTGGGTAGCGGGGGGCCCGACTCCTACAATGAGCAGTTCTTC	-	TRBV11-2	TRBJ2-1	TRBD2
CSAKRPSGRRDTQYF	TGCAGTGCAAAGAGGCCTAGCGGGAGGAGAGATACGCAGTATTTT	many	TRBV20-1	TRBJ2-3	TRBD2
CASSAFSGEGNEQFF	TGCGCCAGCAGTGCTTTTAGCGGGGAGGGAAATGAGCAGTTCTTC	many	TRBV10-1	TRBJ2-1	TRBD2
CASSYRTDTYEQYF	TGTGCCAGCAGCTACAGGACCGACACCTACGAGCAGTACTTC	many	TRBV4-2	TRBJ2-7	-
CASSEPGAAHNEQFF	TGTGCCAGCAGTGAACCGGGGGCCGCACACAATGAGCAGTTCTTC	few	TRBV6-1	TRBJ2-1	-
CSVKLGGVDTGELFF	TGCAGCGTTAAACTGGGCGGGGTTGACACCGGGGAGCTGTTTTTT	few	TRBV29-1	TRBJ2-2	-
CSVVANGYTF	TGCAGCGTTGTCGCCAATGGCTACACCTTC	-	TRBV29-1	TRBJ1-2	-
CASSLEFSWTVNTEAFF	TGTGCCAGCAGTTTAGAGTTCTCGTGGACCGTGAACACTGAAGCTTTCTTT	many	TRBV12-3/TRBV12-4	TRBJ1-1	-
CASSLELAYEQYF	TGTGCCAGCAGCTTAGAACTGGCCTACGAGCAGTACTTC	many	TRBV7-8	TRBJ2-7	-
CASSVGTSSGETQYF	TGTGCCAGCAGCGTAGGGACTAGCAGTGGAGAGACCCAGTACTTC	many	TRBV7-6	TRBJ2-5	TRBD2
CASSQDHRQGQWEKLFF	TGTGCCAGCAGCCAAGATCACCGACAGGGGCAGTGGGAAAAACTGTTTTTT	few	TRBV14	TRBJ1-4	TRBD1
CASSPAGAGTDTQYF	TGCGCCAGCAGTCCTGCGGGGGCCGGCACAGATACGCAGTATTTT	medium-sized	TRBV10-1	TRBJ2-3	-
CATSRDSGTAGTGELFF	TGTGCCACCAGCAGAGACAGCGGGACAGCCGGCACCGGGGAGCTGTTTTTT	few	TRBV15	TRBJ2-2	-
CASSLAFSDTQYF	TGTGCCAGCAGCTTGGCCTTCTCAGATACGCAGTATTTT	few	TRBV5-8	TRBJ2-3	-
CSVARAAGYEQYF	TGCAGCGTAGCCAGAGCCGCGGGCTACGAGCAGTACTTC	-	TRBV29-1	TRBJ2-7	-
CSARVQGQDYEQYF	TGCAGTGCCAGAGTCCAGGGACAGGACTACGAGCAGTACTTC	-	TRBV20-1	TRBJ2-7	TRBD1
CASGQGFADTQYF	TGCGCCAGTGGACAGGGCTTCGCAGATACGCAGTATTTT	few	TRBV5-1	TRBJ2-3	TRBD1
CSARTPGQGLVRETQYF	TGCAGTGCTAGAACTCCGGGACAGGGGTTAGTCCGAGAGACCCAGTACTTC	few	TRBV20-1	TRBJ2-5	TRBD1
CASSPRILGTNYGYTF	TGTGCCAGCTCACCACGTATTCTGGGAACTAACTATGGCTACACCTTC	few	TRBV18	TRBJ1-2	-
CASGLAGGQRETQYF	TGTGCCAGCGGACTAGCGGGGGGCCAGAGGGAGACCCAGTACTTC	-	TRBV9	TRBJ2-5	TRBD2
CSARRGLAGQETQYF	TGCAGTGCCCGTCGCGGACTAGCGGGGCAAGAGACCCAGTACTTC	many	TRBV20-1	TRBJ2-5	TRBD2
CASSSRPADTQYF	TGTGCCAGCAGCTCCCGACCGGCCGATACGCAGTATTTT	few	TRBV11-3	TRBJ2-3	-
CSVDKTGFGNTIYF	TGCAGCGTCGATAAGACAGGGTTTGGAAACACCATATATTTT	many	TRBV29-1	TRBJ1-3	TRBD1
CASSLSTGATGELFF	TGTGCCAGCTCACTGTCGACAGGGGCCACCGGGGAGCTGTTTTTT	many	TRBV18	TRBJ2-2	TRBD1
CASNTVPSPLHF	TGTGCCAGTAACACAGTCCCCTCACCCCTCCACTTT	many	TRBV19	TRBJ1-6	-
CASSPGFGYTF	TGTGCCAGCTCACCAGGGTTTGGCTACACCTTC	many	TRBV18	TRBJ1-2	-
CASSPQHASSGNTIYF	TGTGCCAGCTCACCGCAGCACGCCAGCTCTGGAAACACCATATATTTT	many	TRBV18	TRBJ1-3	-
CASSLSGGVAGELFF	TGTGCCAGCAGCTTGAGCGGTGGGGTCGCCGGGGAGCTGTTTTTT	few	TRBV7-9	TRBJ2-2	-
CASSLAVADTQYF	TGTGCCAGCAGCTTAGCGGTGGCAGATACGCAGTATTTT	-	TRBV7-9	TRBJ2-3	-
CASSVNSGGSEAFF	TGTGCCAGCAGTGTGAACTCGGGGGGATCGGAAGCTTTCTTT	-	TRBV6-1	TRBJ1-1	-
CASSFGQPSYEQYF	TGTGCCAGCAGTTTCGGACAGCCATCCTACGAGCAGTACTTC	many	TRBV12-3/TRBV12-4	TRBJ2-7	-
CASSLRVSTDTQYF	TGTGCCAGCAGCTTGCGGGTTAGCACAGATACGCAGTATTTT	many	TRBV5-5	TRBJ2-3	-
CASSLTGIATNEKLFF	TGTGCCAGCAGCTTAACAGGGATAGCAACTAATGAAAAACTGTTTTTT	many	TRBV7-6	TRBJ1-4	-
CASSLGRGYEQYF	TGTGCCAGCAGCTTAGGCAGGGGGTACGAGCAGTACTTC	-	TRBV7-2	TRBJ2-7	TRBD1
CASSPDSFHYGYTF	TGTGCCAGCAGCCCGGACAGTTTCCACTATGGCTACACCTTC	many	TRBV6-5	TRBJ1-2	-
CASSHGTGNEQFF	TGTGCCAGCAGCCATGGGACGGGAAATGAGCAGTTCTTC	-	TRBV13	TRBJ2-1	-
CASSLGQGNTEAFF	TGTGCCAGCAGCTTAGGCCAGGGGAACACTGAAGCTTTCTTT	many	TRBV7-9	TRBJ1-1	-
CATNLFARQDEQYF	TGCGCCACCAATCTCTTTGCGAGGCAAGACGAGCAGTACTTC	many	TRBV10-2	TRBJ2-7	-
CASSPFADTEAFF	TGTGCCAGCAGCCCGTTTGCGGACACTGAAGCTTTCTTT	few	TRBV7-2	TRBJ1-1	-
CSVEFRGTDTQYF	TGCAGCGTGGAGTTCAGGGGCACAGATACGCAGTATTTT	few	TRBV29-1	TRBJ2-3	-
CSAETDMYGYTF	TGCAGTGCCGAGACAGATATGTATGGCTACACCTTC	many	TRBV20-1	TRBJ1-2	-
CASSKAGTDTQYF	TGTGCCAGTAGTAAAGCAGGCACAGATACGCAGTATTTT	many	TRBV19	TRBJ2-3	-
CASRRDSAHYGYTF	TGTGCCAGTAGGAGGGACAGTGCCCACTATGGCTACACCTTC	many	TRBV19	TRBJ1-2	TRBD1
CASSWSGGQDEQYF	TGTGCCAGCAGCTGGTCAGGGGGTCAGGACGAGCAGTACTTC	many	TRBV7-9	TRBJ2-7	TRBD1
CASTRPGQGAEAFF	TGTGCCAGCACCCGACCGGGACAAGGGGCTGAAGCTTTCTTT	-	TRBV6-6	TRBJ1-1	-
CASSQEGWGAGANVLTF	TGCGCCAGCAGCCAAGAAGGATGGGGGGCTGGGGCCAACGTCCTGACTTTC	-	TRBV4-1	TRBJ2-6	-
CASSDGVYGYTF	TGTGCCAGCAGCGATGGGGTCTATGGCTACACCTTC	many	TRBV9	TRBJ1-2	-
CSVLTGDVYEQYF	TGCAGCGTTCTGACAGGGGACGTTTACGAGCAGTACTTC	few	TRBV29-1	TRBJ2-7	TRBD1